The present entry profiles one T cell receptor (beta chain) with its context. No antigen is known for it. A junction boundary mismatches the germline segment, possibly from a read error. This sample is part of a study of tumor-infiltrating lymphocytes in primary liver carcinoma (dated by TCRdb to 2015 to 2018). The study in broad terms: Of the five patients (three men and two women, aged 30 to 69 years), four had hepatocellular carcinoma and one had combined HCC and intrahepatic cholangiocarcinoma. Tumors of the five patients were stage T1-T3 N0M0 with maximum diameters of roughly 4 to 11 cm. Each sample produced about 3.65 to 7.13 million productive TCRbeta reads, and read depth showed no significant difference between tissue types. The study combined TCRbeta repertoire sequencing, expression microarrays and whole-exome sequencing across five regions of each liver tumor, with adjacent normal tissue and blood. TCRbeta repertoire sequencing covered 35 or so specimens from 5 patients: some 25 tumor regions, 5 adjacent noncancerous liver tissues and 5 peripheral blood samples. Reproducibility between technical replicate repertoires was high, with correlation coefficients above 0.95 and mean shared-clone rates about 0.89.

Total RNA and DNA were co-extracted without cell sorting from around 20-30 mg of bulk tissue using the AllPrep DNA/RNA mini kit. Between November 2015 and March 2016, a handful of patients in China with histopathologically diagnosed primary liver carcinoma had surgical resection. At the time of sampling, the patients were treatment-naive and had chronic HBV infection. Fresh tumor and adjacent tissue pieces were bisected; one half was stored in RNAlater at -80°C, the other sent for histology. From the germline V gene, CDR1 is SQVTM and CDR2 is ANQGSEA. The CDR3 goes from the cysteine to the phenylalanine over 13 residues. Kept here is only the CDR3 DNA, which spans 39 bases and is read in frame from base 1. A constant-region primer and ProtoScript II reverse transcriptase were used to reverse-transcribe TCRbeta-specific cDNA from around 480 ng total RNA. Three nested multiplex PCR rounds, following a slightly modified ARM-PCR procedure, were used to build the TCRbeta libraries. Each of the first two PCR rounds ran for roughly 9 cycles and used multiplex TRBV1-TRBV30 forward primers together with a Cbeta reverse primer. Sample barcodes and Illumina adapters were added in a final 25-cycle PCR using Deep VentR polymerase. Amplicons of 200-500 bp were gel-purified with a QIAquick gel extraction kit before sequencing. The TCRbeta amplicons were sequenced with 250-bp paired-end reads on an Illumina HiSeq 2500. From the authors' description of their analysis: Quality trimming of reads was performed with Trimmomatic v0.33, and paired reads were merged with FLASH v1.2.11 so that full CDR3 sequences could be recovered. V, D and J germline segments were assigned to the rearranged TCRbeta sequences by MiGEC v1.2.1b. Clonotype statistics, along with Shannon-Wiener diversity indices, were calculated using VDJtools v1.0.0. To cut down on sampling bias, every analysis after diversity analysis relied on just the 250 most abundant clonotypes from each sample. TCRdb applied fastp at Q25 and MiXCR to the public reads, then kept only in-frame beta chains. Here each entry gathers all rows of one CDR3 protein and keeps the most common genes and DNA. These V and J calls derive from TCRdb rather than the authors' analysis. The sample table lists approximately 80,000 distinct CDR3 sequences, roughly 72% of them with a count of one. The ten largest clones capture 26% of the sample.

Study-level results and caveats: The study included only four or five patients, and the authors note findings should be validated in a larger study. The top 250 clones made up a significantly larger repertoire fraction in tumors than in blood (p = 0.039). Pairs of tumor regions showed greater repertoire overlap (mean about 36%) than tumor-adjacent pairs (17%) or tumor-blood pairs (about 15%), which is consistent with antigen-driven expansion. Comparison of CD4+ and CD8+ T cell repertoires was precluded by the use of bulk unsorted samples. Only the TCR beta chain was sequenced, which likely underestimates true repertoire diversity because unpaired alpha chains were not captured.

The sample was tumor-adjacent normal liver tissue. The TCR originated in a man aged 40-49 years with primary liver carcinoma and hepatitis B virus infection. Recombination linked TRBV29-1 to TRBJ2-5, with TRBD1 tentatively as D gene (6 bases match). Here is the DNA: TGCAGCGTTGCACATGGACAGACAGAGACCCAGTACTTT. This yields the protein CSVAHGQTETQYF.